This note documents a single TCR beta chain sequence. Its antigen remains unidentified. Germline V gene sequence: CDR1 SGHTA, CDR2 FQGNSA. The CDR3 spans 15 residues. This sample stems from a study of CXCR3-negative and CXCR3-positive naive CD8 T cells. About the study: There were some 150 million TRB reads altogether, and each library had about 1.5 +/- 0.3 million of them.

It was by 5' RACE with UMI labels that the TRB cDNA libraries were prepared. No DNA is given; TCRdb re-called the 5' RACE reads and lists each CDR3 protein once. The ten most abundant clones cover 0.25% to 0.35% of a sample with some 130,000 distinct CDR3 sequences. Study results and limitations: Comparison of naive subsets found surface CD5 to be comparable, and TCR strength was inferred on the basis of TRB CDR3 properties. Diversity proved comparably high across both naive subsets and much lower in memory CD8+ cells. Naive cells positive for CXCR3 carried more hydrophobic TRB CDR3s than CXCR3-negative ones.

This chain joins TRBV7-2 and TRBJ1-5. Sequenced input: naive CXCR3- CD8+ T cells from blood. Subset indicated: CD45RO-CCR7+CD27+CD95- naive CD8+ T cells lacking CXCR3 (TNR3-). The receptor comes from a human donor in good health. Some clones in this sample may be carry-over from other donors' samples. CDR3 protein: CASSLATAENQPQHF. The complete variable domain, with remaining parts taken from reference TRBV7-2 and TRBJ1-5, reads GAGVSQSPSNKVTEKGKDVELRCDPISGHTALYWYRQSLGQGLEFLIYFQGNSAPDKSGLPSDRFSAERTGGSVSTLTIQRTQQEDSAVYLCASSLATAENQPQHFGDGTRLSIL.